This T cell receptor (beta chain) was found in a study of T cells in Graves' hyperthyroidism and ophthalmopathy. Study background: Peripheral blood was taken when the disease was first diagnosed, before any treatment began.

This clonotype showed up many times. Germline V lookup: CDR1 SGHRS, CDR2 YFSETQ. The V end was cut by 0 bases, the J end by 3 bases, with 6 bases between. The CDR3 has 13 amino acids. It was less than 13 ml of fresh peripheral blood that supplied the PBMCs. There were TCR beta CDR3 regions amplified from RNA transcripts. A first-round RT-PCR of the TCR CDR3 used the HTBI primer set. TCRdb reprocessed the multiplex PCR reads with MiXCR, giving one entry per CDR3 protein. The sample has roughly 500,000 distinct CDR3 sequences, roughly a sixth seen once. Sequences were obtained from blood. This rearrangement joins TRBV5-1 to TRBJ1-2, with a possible D match to TRBD1 (5 bases). The source of this sequence is a woman aged 30 to 39 with Graves' ophthalmopathy. The CDR3 here is CASSLGGDYGYTF. CDR3 coding DNA: TGCGCCAGCAGCTTGGGGGGCGACTATGGCTACACCTTC. Full variable domain (remainder filled in from reference TRBV5-1 and TRBJ1-2): KAGVTQTPRYLIKTRGQQVTLSCSPISGHRSVSWYQQTPGQGLQFLFEYFSETQRNKGNFPGRFSGRQFSNSRSEMNVSTLELGDSALYLCASSLGGDYGYTFGSGTRLTVV.